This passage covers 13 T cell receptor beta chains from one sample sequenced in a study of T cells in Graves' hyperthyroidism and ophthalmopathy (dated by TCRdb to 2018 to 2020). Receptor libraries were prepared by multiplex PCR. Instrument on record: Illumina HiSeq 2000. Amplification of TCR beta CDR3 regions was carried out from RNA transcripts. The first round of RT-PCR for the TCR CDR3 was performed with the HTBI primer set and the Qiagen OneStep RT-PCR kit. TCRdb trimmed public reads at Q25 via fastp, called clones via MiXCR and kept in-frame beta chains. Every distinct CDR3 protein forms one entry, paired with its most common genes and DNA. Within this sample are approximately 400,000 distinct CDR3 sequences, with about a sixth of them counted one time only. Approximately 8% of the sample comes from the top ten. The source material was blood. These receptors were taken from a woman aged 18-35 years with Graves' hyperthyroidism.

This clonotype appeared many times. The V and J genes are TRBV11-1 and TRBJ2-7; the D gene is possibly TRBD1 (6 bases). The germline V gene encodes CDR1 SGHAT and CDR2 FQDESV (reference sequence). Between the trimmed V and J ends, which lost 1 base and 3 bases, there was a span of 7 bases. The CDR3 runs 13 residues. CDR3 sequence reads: CASSLGQDYEQYF. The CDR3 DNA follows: TGTGCCAGCAGCTTAGGACAGGACTACGAGCAGTACTTC.

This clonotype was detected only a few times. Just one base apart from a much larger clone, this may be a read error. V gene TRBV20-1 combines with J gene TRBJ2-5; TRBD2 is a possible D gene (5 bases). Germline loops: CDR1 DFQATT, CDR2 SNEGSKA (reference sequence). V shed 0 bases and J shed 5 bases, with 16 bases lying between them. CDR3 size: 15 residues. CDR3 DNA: TGCAGTGCTAGAGATCAGGAAGAGGGCGCTGAGACCCAGTACTTC. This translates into CSARDQEEGAETQYF.

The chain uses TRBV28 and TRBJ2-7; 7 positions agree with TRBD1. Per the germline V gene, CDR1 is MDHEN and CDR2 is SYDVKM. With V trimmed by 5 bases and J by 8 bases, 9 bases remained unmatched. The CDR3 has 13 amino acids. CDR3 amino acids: CASSPSTGRKQYF. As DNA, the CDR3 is TGTGCCAGCAGTCCCTCGACAGGGAGAAAGCAGTACTTC.

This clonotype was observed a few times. CDR3 residues: CASSKKGLNQPQHF. DNA of the CDR3: TGTGCCAGTAGTAAAAAGGGGCTCAATCAGCCCCAGCATTTT. This chain uses TRBV19 with TRBJ1-5; weak D call: TRBD1 (5 bases). This CDR3 contains 14 residues. Trimming stripped 4 bases from V and 3 bases from J, with 10 bases between. Germline lookup yields CDR1 LNHDA and CDR2 SQIVND (reference sequence). The variable domain in full, with the rest retrieved from reference TRBV19 and TRBJ1-5, is DGGITQSPKYLFRKEGQNVTLSCEQNLNHDAMYWYRQDPGQGLRLIYYSQIVNDFQKGDIAEGYSVSREKKESFPLTVTSAQKNPTAFYLCASSKKGLNQPQHFGDGTRLSIL.

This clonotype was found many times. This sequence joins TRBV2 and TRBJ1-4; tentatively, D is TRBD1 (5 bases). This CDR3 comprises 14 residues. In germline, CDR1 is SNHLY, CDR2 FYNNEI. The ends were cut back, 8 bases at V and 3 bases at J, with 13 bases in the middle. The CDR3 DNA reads TGTGCCAGCGGAGGGAAGGGGCCTAATGAAAAACTGTTTTTT. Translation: CASGGKGPNEKLFF. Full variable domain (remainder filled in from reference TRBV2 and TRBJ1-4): EPEVTQTPSHQVTQMGQEVILRCVPISNHLYFYWYRQILGQKVEFLVSFYNNEISEKSEIFDDQFSVERPDGSNFTLKIRSTKLEDSAMYFCASGGKGPNEKLFFGSGTQLSVL.

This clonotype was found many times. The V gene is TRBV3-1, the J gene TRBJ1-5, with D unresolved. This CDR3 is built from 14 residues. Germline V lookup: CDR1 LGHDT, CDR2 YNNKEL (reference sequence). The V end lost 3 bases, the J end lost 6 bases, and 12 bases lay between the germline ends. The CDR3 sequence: CASSQGLTGQPQHF. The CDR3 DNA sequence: TGTGCCAGCAGCCAGGGGTTGACGGGTCAGCCCCAGCATTTT.

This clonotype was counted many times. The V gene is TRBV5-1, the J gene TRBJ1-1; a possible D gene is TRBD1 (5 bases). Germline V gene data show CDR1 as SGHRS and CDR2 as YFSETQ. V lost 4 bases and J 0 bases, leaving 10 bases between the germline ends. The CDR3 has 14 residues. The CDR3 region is CASSPGRLNTEAFF. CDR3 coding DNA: TGCGCCAGCAGCCCGGGACGCTTGAACACTGAAGCTTTCTTT.

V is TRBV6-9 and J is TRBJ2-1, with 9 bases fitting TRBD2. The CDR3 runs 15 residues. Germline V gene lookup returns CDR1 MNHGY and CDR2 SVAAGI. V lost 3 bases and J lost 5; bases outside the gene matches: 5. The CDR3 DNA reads TGTGCCAGCAGTTACGGTCTAGCGGGGAACAATGAGCAGTTCTTC. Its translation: CASSYGLAGNNEQFF.

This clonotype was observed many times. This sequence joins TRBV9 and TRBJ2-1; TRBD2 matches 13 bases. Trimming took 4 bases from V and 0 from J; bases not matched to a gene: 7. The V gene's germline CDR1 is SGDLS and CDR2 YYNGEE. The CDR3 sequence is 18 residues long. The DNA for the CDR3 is TGTGCCAGCAGCCCGGGACTAGCGGGGAAGAGCTCCTACAATGAGCAGTTCTTC. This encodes CASSPGLAGKSSYNEQFF.

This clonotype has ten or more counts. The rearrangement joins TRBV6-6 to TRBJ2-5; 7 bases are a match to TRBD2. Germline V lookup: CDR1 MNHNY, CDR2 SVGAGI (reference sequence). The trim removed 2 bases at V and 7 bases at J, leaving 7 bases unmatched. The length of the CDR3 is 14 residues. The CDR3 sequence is CASSYGAGRATQYF. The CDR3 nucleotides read TGTGCCAGCAGTTACGGCGCAGGGAGGGCGACCCAGTACTTC.

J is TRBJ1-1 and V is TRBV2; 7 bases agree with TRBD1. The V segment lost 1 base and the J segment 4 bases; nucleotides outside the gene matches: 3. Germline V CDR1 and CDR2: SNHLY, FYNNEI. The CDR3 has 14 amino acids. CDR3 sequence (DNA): TGTGCCAGCAGTGAAGACAGGGGTGGCACTGAAGCTTTCTTT. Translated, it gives CASSEDRGGTEAFF.

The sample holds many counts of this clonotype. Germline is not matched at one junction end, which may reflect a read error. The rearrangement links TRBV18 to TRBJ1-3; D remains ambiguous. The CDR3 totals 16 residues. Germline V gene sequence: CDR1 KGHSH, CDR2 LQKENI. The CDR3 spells CTSSPEGRSSGNTIYF. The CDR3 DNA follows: TGTACCAGCTCACCAGAGGGCCGGAGCTCTGGAAACACCATATATTTT.

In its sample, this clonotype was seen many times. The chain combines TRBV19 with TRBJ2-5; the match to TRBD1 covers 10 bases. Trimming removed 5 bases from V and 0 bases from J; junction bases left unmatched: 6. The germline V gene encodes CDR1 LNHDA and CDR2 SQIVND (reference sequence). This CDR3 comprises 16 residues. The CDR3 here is CASSADRGRHQETQYF. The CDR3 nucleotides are TGTGCCAGTAGTGCCGACAGGGGGCGGCACCAAGAGACCCAGTACTTC.